This TCR beta chain was obtained from a study of patients and donors after allogeneic stem cell transplantation. TCRdb processed the RT-PCR reads anew with MiXCR; each CDR3 protein has one entry. This sample yields roughly 880,000 distinct CDR3 sequences, of which about a sixth are seen a single time; roughly 6.4% belongs to the top ten. CDR3 length: 14 residues. Trimming removed 0 bases from V and 2 bases from J, with 7 bases in between. Germline lookup yields CDR1 SGHRS and CDR2 YFSETQ. This TCR was recovered from a human donor who was either an allogeneic HSCT recipient or a stem cell or donor lymphocyte infusion donor (not recorded which). It is not recorded whose cells these are; they may come from a transplant donor. The sequenced sample consisted of blood, either unsorted or a sorted T cell fraction (not recorded which). J is TRBJ2-3 and V is TRBV5-1, with D possibly TRBD2 on 5 matching bases. The CDR3 loop is CASSLGEITDTQYF. In DNA, the CDR3 is TGCGCCAGCAGCTTGGGGGAGATCACAGATACGCAGTATTTT.